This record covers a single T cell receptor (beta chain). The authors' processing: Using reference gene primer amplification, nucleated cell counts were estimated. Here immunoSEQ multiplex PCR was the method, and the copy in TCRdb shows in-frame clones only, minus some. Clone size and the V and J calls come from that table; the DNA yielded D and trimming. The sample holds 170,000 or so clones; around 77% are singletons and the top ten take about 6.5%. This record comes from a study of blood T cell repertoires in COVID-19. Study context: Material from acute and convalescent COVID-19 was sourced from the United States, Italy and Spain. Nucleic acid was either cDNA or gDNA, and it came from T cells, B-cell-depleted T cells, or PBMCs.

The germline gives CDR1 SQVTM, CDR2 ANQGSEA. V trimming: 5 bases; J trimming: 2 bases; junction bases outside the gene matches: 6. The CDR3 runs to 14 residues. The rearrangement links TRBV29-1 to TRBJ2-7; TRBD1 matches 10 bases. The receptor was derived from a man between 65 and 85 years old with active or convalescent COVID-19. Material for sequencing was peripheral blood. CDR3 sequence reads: CSVQGTGATYEQYF. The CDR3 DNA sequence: TGCAGCGTTCAAGGGACAGGGGCCACCTACGAGCAGTACTTC.